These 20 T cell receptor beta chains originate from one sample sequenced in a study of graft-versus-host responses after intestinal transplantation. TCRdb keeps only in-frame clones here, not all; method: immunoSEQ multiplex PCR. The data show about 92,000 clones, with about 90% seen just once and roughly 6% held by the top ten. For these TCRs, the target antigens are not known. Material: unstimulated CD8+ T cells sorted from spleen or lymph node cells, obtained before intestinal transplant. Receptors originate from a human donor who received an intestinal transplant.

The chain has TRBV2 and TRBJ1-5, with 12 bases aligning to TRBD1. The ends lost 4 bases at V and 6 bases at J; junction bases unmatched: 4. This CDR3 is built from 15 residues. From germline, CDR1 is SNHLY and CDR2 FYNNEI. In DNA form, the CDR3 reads TGTGCCAGCAGTGCGGGACAGGGGGCCTTTCAGCCCCAGCATTTT. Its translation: CASSAGQGAFQPQHF.

The CDR3 DNA is TGTGCCAGCAGCCAAGTAGGGGGCCTGGGGGATACGCAGTATTTT. Translating it yields CASSQVGGLGDTQYF. The J gene is TRBJ2-3, the V gene TRBV14; the match to TRBD1 covers 7 bases. CDR1 and CDR2 (germline): SGHDN, FVKESK. This CDR3 contains 15 residues. The trim removed 1 base at V and 6 bases at J, leaving 7 bases unmatched.

The CDR3 region is CASSLADRDSSYNSPLHF. The CDR3, as DNA: TGTGCCAGCAGCTTGGCCGACCGAGATAGCTCCTATAATTCACCCCTCCACTTT. The rearrangement uses TRBV5-4 and TRBJ1-6, with unresolved D. Trimming left V 0 bases short and J 0 bases short, with 13 bases between. Germline CDR1 and CDR2: SGHNT and YYREEE (reference sequence). The CDR3 runs to 18 residues.

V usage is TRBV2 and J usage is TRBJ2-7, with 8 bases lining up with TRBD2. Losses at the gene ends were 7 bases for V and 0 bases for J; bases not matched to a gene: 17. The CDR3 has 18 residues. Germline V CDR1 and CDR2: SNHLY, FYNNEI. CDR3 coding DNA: TGTGCCAGCACCACTCCCCCCACGGGGGGGATCGGCTCCTACGAGCAGTACTTC. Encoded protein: CASTTPPTGGIGSYEQYF. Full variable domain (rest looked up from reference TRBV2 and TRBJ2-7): EPEVTQTPSHQVTQMGQEVILRCVPISNHLYFYWYRQILGQKVEFLVSFYNNEISEKSEIFDDQFSVERPDGSNFTLKIRSTKLEDSAMYFCASTTPPTGGIGSYEQYFGPGTRLTVT.

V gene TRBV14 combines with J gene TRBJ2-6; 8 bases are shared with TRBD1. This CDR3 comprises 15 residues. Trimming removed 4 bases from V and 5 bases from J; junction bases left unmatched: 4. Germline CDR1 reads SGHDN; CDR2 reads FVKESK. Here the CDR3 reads CASSLWTGRANVLTF. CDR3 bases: TGTGCCAGCAGCCTTTGGACAGGGCGGGCCAACGTCCTGACTTTC.

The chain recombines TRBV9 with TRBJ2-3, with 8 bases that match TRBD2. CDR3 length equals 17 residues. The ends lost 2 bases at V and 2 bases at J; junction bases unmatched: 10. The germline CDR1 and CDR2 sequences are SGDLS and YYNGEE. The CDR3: CASSVGYRTSTTDTQYF. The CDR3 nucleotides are TGTGCCAGCAGCGTCGGCTATAGGACTAGCACCACAGATACGCAGTATTTT.

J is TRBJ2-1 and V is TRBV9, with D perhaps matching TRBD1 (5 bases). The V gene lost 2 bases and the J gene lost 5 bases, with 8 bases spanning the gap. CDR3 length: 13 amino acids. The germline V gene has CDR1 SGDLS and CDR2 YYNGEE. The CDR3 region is CASSVTGNNEQFF. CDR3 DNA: TGTGCCAGCAGCGTCACAGGCAACAATGAGCAGTTCTTC.

Written as DNA, the CDR3 is TGTGCCAGCAGCCCGAACGCCCATCATAGTGCCTACGAGCAGTACTTC. The encoded protein is CASSPNAHHSAYEQYF. The V and J genes are TRBV11-2 and TRBJ2-7, with D uncertain. V was pared by 5 bases and J by 2 bases, with 19 bases between. CDR1 SGHAT and CDR2 FQNNGV come from the germline V gene. CDR3 size: 16 residues.

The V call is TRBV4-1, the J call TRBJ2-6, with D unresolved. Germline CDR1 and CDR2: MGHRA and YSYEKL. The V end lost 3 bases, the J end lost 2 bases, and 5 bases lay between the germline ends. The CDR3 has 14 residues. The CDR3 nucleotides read TGCGCCAGCAGCCAGGTAACTGGGGCCAACGTCCTGACTTTC. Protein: CASSQVTGANVLTF.

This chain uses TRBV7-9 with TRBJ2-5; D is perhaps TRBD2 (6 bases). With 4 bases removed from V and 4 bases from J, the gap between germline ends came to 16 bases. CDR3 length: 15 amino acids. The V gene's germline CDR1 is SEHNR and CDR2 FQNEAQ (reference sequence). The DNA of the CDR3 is TGTGCCAGCAGCTCATTTCGGGACTCCTTAGAGACCCAGTACTTC. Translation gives CASSSFRDSLETQYF. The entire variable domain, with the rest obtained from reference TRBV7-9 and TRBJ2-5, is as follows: DTGVSQNPRHKITKRGQNVTFRCDPISEHNRLYWYRQTLGQGPEFLTYFQNEAQLEKSRLLSDRFSAERPKGSFSTLEIQRTEQGDSAMYLCASSSFRDSLETQYFGPGTRLLVL.

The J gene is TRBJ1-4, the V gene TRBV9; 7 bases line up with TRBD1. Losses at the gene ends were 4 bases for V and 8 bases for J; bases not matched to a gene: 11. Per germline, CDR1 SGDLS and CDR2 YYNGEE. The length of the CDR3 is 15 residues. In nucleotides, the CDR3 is TGTGCCAGCAGCAGGGGGGGAGGGGGCCTGGAAAAACTGTTTTTT. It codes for CASSRGGGGLEKLFF.

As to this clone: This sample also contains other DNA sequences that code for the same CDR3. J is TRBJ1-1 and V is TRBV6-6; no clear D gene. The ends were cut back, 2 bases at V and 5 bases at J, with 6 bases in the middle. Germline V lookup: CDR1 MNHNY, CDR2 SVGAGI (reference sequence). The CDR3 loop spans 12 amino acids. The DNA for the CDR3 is TGTGCCAGCAGTTACGGATCGACTGAAGCTTTCTTT. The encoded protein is CASSYGSTEAFF.

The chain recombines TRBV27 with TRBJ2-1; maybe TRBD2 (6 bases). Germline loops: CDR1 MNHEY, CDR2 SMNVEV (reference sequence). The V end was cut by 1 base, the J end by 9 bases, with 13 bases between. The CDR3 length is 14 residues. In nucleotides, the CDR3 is TGTGCCAGCAGTTTATGGGGGGATCAGGGTGAGCAGTTCTTC. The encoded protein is CASSLWGDQGEQFF.

CDR3 amino acids: CAWSEGSQSYNEQFF. The CDR3 nucleotides are TGTGCCTGGAGTGAGGGGTCACAATCTTACAATGAGCAGTTCTTC. The chain carries TRBV30 and TRBJ2-1, with a weak D call TRBD1 (5 bases). Trimming stripped 1 base from V and 4 bases from J, with 14 bases between. The CDR3 runs to 15 residues. The germline V gene has CDR1 GTSNPN and CDR2 SVGIG (reference sequence).

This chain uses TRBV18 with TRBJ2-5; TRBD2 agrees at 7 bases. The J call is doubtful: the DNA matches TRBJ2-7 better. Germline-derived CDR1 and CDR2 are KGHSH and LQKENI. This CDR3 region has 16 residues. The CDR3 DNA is TGTGCCAGCTCACCAACCTTACTAGCGATGGGCTACGAGCAGTACTTC. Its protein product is CASSPTLLAMGYEQYF.

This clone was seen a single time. The CDR3 DNA reads as TGCGCCAGCAGCCAAGATCTTTGGAACACCGGGGAGCTGTTTTTT. It is translated as CASSQDLWNTGELFF. V is TRBV4-1 and J is TRBJ2-2, with D uncertain. The CDR3 runs 15 residues. V dropped 0 bases and J dropped 1 base, with 6 bases sitting between them. CDR1 MGHRA and CDR2 YSYEKL come from the germline V gene.

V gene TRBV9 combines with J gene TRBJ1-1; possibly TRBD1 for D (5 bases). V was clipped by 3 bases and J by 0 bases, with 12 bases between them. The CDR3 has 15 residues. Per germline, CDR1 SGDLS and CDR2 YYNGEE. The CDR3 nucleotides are TGTGCCAGCAGCGCGGGGGGGATAGTGAACACTGAAGCTTTCTTT. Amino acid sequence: CASSAGGIVNTEAFF.

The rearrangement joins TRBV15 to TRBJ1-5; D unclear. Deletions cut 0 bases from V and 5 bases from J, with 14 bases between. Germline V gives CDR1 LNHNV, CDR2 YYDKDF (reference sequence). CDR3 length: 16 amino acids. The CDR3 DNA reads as TGTGCCACCAGCAGAGATCGAGCGGCAGGCCATCAGCCCCAGCATTTT. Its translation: CATSRDRAAGHQPQHF. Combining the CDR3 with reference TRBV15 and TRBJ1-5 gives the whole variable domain DAMVIQNPRYQVTQFGKPVTLSCSQTLNHNVMYWYQQKSSQAPKLLFHYYDKDFNNEADTPDNFQSRRPNTSFCFLDIRSPGLGDTAMYLCATSRDRAAGHQPQHFGDGTRLSIL.

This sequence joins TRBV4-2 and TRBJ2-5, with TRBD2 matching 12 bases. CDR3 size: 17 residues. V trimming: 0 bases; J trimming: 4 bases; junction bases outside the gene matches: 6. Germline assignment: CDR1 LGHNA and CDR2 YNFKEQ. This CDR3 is CASSQESETSGGETQYF. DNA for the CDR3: TGTGCCAGCAGCCAAGAGTCAGAGACTAGCGGGGGAGAGACCCAGTACTTC.

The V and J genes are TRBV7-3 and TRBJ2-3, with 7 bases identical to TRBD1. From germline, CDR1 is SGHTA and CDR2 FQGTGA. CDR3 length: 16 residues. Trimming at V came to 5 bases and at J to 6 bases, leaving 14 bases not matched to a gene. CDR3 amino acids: CASSLQGPTRGDTQYF. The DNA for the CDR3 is TGTGCCAGCAGCCTACAGGGGCCGACCCGTGGCGATACGCAGTATTTT.